The rows below give T cell receptor beta chains drawn from one sample of a study of T cell responses to AZD1222 COVID-19 vaccine. Profiling relied on immunoSEQ multiplex PCR, and the TCRdb table lists in-frame clones only, not all of them. The data contain over 110,000 clones, almost 95% of them singletons. Here the sequenced sample was peripheral blood, taken 28 days after the second AZD1222 dose. These receptors were collected from an adult who received the AZD1222 COVID-19 vaccine. CDR3s include the opening cysteine and the closing phenylalanine or tryptophan. Each record gives: clone size, J gene, V gene, D gene, CDR3 protein, CDR3 DNA. A D gene is named only where the DNA matches it firmly. Size values are once, few and many counts, or a class for expanded clones, and some rows have none.

- TRBJ2-5 TRBV6-5 - CASSSPGSRDQETQYF TGTGCCAGCAGTTCTCCAGGGAGTCGTGACCAAGAGACCCAGTACTTC
- TRBJ1-1 TRBV3-1/TRBV3-2 TRBD1 CASSQRGTGMNTEAFF TGTGCCAGCAGCCAACGGGGGACAGGGATGAACACTGAAGCTTTCTTT
- TRBJ2-1 TRBV5-8 TRBD2 CASSLEGTAVGLAGYNEQFF TGTGCCAGCAGCTTGGAGGGGACAGCTGTGGGACTAGCGGGCTACAATGAGCAGTTCTTC
- TRBJ2-5 TRBV12-5 - CASGQSGGQTQYF TGTGCTAGTGGACAATCAGGGGGGCAGACCCAGTACTTC
- TRBJ1-5 TRBV30 - CAWSGTGDGQPQHF TGTGCCTGGAGTGGAACAGGAGACGGTCAGCCCCAGCATTTT
- TRBJ2-1 TRBV14 TRBD2 CASSPGLAGNWNEQFF TGTGCCAGCAGCCCAGGACTAGCGGGAAACTGGAATGAGCAGTTCTTC
- TRBJ1-6 TRBV18 - CASSPRRIYDSPLHF TGTGCCAGCTCACCACGTAGGATATATGATTCACCCCTCCACTTT
- TRBJ1-2 TRBV5-1 - CASSLEAVGGYTF TGCGCCAGCAGCTTGGAGGCCGTGGGTGGCTACACCTTC
few TRBJ2-1 TRBV10-3 TRBD1 CAISDLRDRGNEQFF TGTGCCATCAGTGATCTTCGGGACAGGGGCAATGAGCAGTTCTTC
- TRBJ1-1 TRBV6-1 - CASSEVAGTTNTEAFF TGTGCCAGCAGTGAGGTAGCCGGGACAACGAACACTGAAGCTTTCTTT
- TRBJ2-7 TRBV12-3/TRBV12-4 - CASSFSWGEQYF TGTGCCAGCAGTTTCTCATGGGGCGAGCAGTACTTC
- TRBJ2-3 TRBV7-6 TRBD2 CASSPAGTSVTSTDTQYF TGTGCCAGCAGCCCCGCCGGGACTAGCGTCACTAGCACAGATACGCAGTATTTT
once TRBJ1-6 TRBV7-9 - CASSLEGVGNSPLHF TGTGCCAGCAGCTTAGAGGGGGTAGGGAATTCACCCCTCCACTTT